This passage covers 5 T cell receptor beta chains from one sample sequenced in a study of Graves' ophthalmopathy and Graves' hyperthyroidism. Amplification targeted the TCR beta CDR3 regions, with RNA transcripts as the source material. Investigators did first-round RT-PCR with HTBI primers, then second-round multiplex PCR. TCRdb reprocessed the multiplex PCR reads via MiXCR and lists one record per CDR3 protein. The data show roughly 380,000 distinct CDR3 sequences, with roughly 14% seen just once and 5.5% to 7% held by the top ten. Material for sequencing was peripheral blood. Receptor source: a young woman with stable Graves' hyperthyroidism.

The V call is TRBV3-1, the J call TRBJ2-7, with 7 nucleotides matching TRBD1. This CDR3 is 13 amino acids long. Per the germline V gene, CDR1 is LGHDT and CDR2 is YNNKEL (reference sequence). The junction had 4 bases not matched to a gene; V was cut back by 2 bases and J by 6 bases. The CDR3: CASSQTGQPEQYF. The CDR3 DNA reads TGTGCCAGCAGCCAAACGGGACAGCCCGAGCAGTACTTC.

There are many counts of this clonotype. The V and J genes are TRBV28 and TRBJ1-5; 9 bases are shared with TRBD1. Trimming at V came to 6 bases and at J to 5 bases, leaving 5 bases not matched to a gene. This CDR3 comprises 14 residues. Germline-derived CDR1 and CDR2 are MDHEN and SYDVKM. The CDR3 loop reads CASSRTGADQPQHF. CDR3 bases: TGTGCCAGCAGCCGGACAGGGGCCGATCAGCCCCAGCATTTT. Variable domain in full (rest from reference TRBV28 and TRBJ1-5): DVKVTQSSRYLVKRTGEKVFLECVQDMDHENMFWYRQDPGLGLRLIYFSYDVKMKEKGDIPEGYSVSREKKERFSLILESASTNQTSMYLCASSRTGADQPQHFGDGTRLSIL.

This clonotype was seen repeatedly, ten times or more. This chain connects TRBV20-1 to TRBJ2-6; D ambiguous. In germline, CDR1 is DFQATT, CDR2 SNEGSKA (reference sequence). The CDR3 loop spans 12 amino acids. The V and J ends lost 3 bases and 4 bases respectively, with 4 bases between them. CDR3 coding DNA: TGCAGTGCTAGTTCCGGGGCCAACGTCCTGACTTTC. Its translation is CSASSGANVLTF.

This clonotype occurred a few times. The rearrangement joins TRBV2 to TRBJ1-4; 8 nucleotides match TRBD1. CDR3 size: 13 residues. CDR1 is SNHLY, CDR2 FYNNEI, per germline. The J segment lost 11 bases and the V segment lost 6 bases, leaving 8 bases of the junction unmatched. This CDR3 is CASRTGGWSKLFF. For the CDR3, the DNA is TGTGCCAGCAGAACAGGGGGTTGGTCGAAACTGTTTTTT.

The gene calls are TRBV11-2 and TRBJ2-5; D gene uncertain. This CDR3 has 14 amino acids. Germline V gives CDR1 SGHAT, CDR2 FQNNGV. V gave up 4 bases and J gave up 4 bases, with 13 bases separating them. This chain's CDR3 is CASSSRRSVETQYF. The CDR3 nucleotides are TGTGCCAGCAGCTCCCGTCGGAGTGTAGAGACCCAGTACTTC.